This T cell receptor (beta chain) was sequenced for a study of CD8 T cells in ankylosing spondylitis. The study, taken as a whole, reports: Characteristic of ankylosing spondylitis blood, it appeared, was a TCR beta motif comprising fewer than 10 highly homologous variants.

Germline V gene sequence: CDR1 DFQATT, CDR2 SNEGSKA (reference sequence). CDR3 length: 14 residues. Deletions cut 0 bases from V and 1 base from J, with 9 bases between. MiXCR was run by TCRdb on the 5' RACE reads, yielding one entry per CDR3 protein. This table holds around 440,000 distinct CDR3 sequences, 15% to 20% found once. A few counts support this clonotype. The antigen remains undetermined. V gene TRBV20-1 combines with J gene TRBJ1-1; weak D call: TRBD1 (5 bases). The sample was blood, either unsorted or a sorted T cell fraction (not recorded which). The sequence came from a male donor with ankylosing spondylitis. DNA of the CDR3: TGCAGTGCTAGAGATCTGGGGCAGAACACTGAAGCTTTCTTT. This gives the protein CSARDLGQNTEAFF.